The TCR beta chain under discussion was sequenced for a study of blood T cell repertoires in COVID-19 (dated by TCRdb to the early 2020s). For the wider study: Samples covering the acute and convalescent phases of COVID-19 were provided by collaborators in the United States, Italy and Spain. The sample metadata nearly always contained a de-identified subject ID, COVID-19 status, age in years and sex. Where available, HLA class I and class II types were obtained from metadata supplied by the sample provider rather than from assay-based typing. The samples were drawn from two sources: the first 160 participants of the ongoing ImmuneRACE study, and approximately 1,300 subjects contributed by 6 global collaborators. The repertoires were released in a freely available public database intended as a resource for research on the immune response to SARS-CoV-2. The dataset comprised deeply sampled blood TCRbeta repertoires from subjects exposed to, actively infected with, or recovered from COVID-19. The prospective study material was composed of cDNA or gDNA derived from T cells, B-cell-depleted T cells, or PBMCs. Overall results and qualifications from the work: The quantity of clinical and demographic metadata differed by source and by participant and was supplied without curation.

From a lookup of the germline V gene (reference sequence), CDR1 and CDR2 are LGHDT and YNNKEL. V trim: 2 bases; J trim: 4 bases; unmatched bases: 2. The CDR3 starts with the cysteine, ends with the phenylalanine, and has 14 residues. Here the CDR3 DNA is all that survives: 42 bases in frame from base 1. The immunoSEQ Assay, a bias-controlled multiplex PCR, was used to amplify TCRbeta CDR3 regions from genomic DNA. The original methods were these. The number of nucleated cells in each sample was estimated by amplification of reference gene primers within the assay. To quantify the absolute abundance of each unique TCRbeta CDR3 rearrangement, sequence reads were collapsed and filtered. For each sample, productive Simpson clonality was calculated as the square root of Simpson's diversity index across productive rearrangements. The table was pulled from immuneACCESS by TCRdb, which kept in-frame rearrangements only. Such tables lose some clones; where checked, under half of the loss comes from unresolved V genes, and the rest has no known cause. V, J and clone size derive from that table, while D and trimming were established from the DNA sequence. The sample yields about 400,000 clones; around nine tenths were counted once. In total, the top ten clones hold around 7.4% of the sample.

A word on this clone: No cognate antigen has been identified for it. No per-base quality is available; no much larger clone lies one base away.

In Seattle, one collaborating source enrolled patients while the infection was active and tracked those patients longitudinally over the course of disease. Each collaborating institution followed its own protocols to collect whole blood in K2EDTA tubes. For TCRbeta analysis, collaborator samples were shipped as frozen whole blood, as isolated PBMCs, or as DNA extracted from either sample type. The TCR comes from a woman between 55 and 75 years old with COVID-19, enrolled during active disease. The rearranged chain carries TRBV3-1 (or the pseudogene TRBV3-2) and TRBJ2-3, with 8 bases in between that match TRBD1. Material: peripheral blood. This receptor has the CDR3 CASSQQGASDTQYF. The nucleotide sequence reads as follows: TGTGCCAGCAGCCAACAGGGGGCCTCAGATACGCAGTATTTT.